Presented here are 20 T cell receptor beta chains from one specimen sequenced in a study of cytomegalovirus exposure and HLA in healthy donors. PCR was performed using 60 Vbeta and 13 Jbeta primers. Only in-frame clones appear in the TCRdb table, and some are missing; sequencing was by immunoSEQ multiplex PCR. The table includes roughly 100,000 clones, more than 70% detected once. The sample was PBMCs. The receptor source for this set is a male donor in good health and CMV-seropositive.

The chain uses TRBV6-1 and TRBJ1-5, with 8 bases fitting TRBD1. The V segment lost 7 bases and the J segment 6 bases; nucleotides outside the gene matches: 8. Germline CDR1 is MNHNS and CDR2 is SASEGT. The CDR3 is 14 residues long. Written as DNA, the CDR3 is TGTGCCAGCAAAAGGACAGGGTCGGTTCAGCCCCAGCATTTT. This gives the protein CASKRTGSVQPQHF.

The rearrangement links TRBV14 to TRBJ1-1, with D hard to call. The germline V gene encodes CDR1 SGHDN and CDR2 FVKESK. V was shortened by 0 bases and J by 3 bases, with 5 bases between the two germline ends. The CDR3 has 13 amino acids. This CDR3 is CASSQDRYTEAFF. The CDR3 DNA sequence: TGTGCCAGCAGCCAAGATCGTTACACTGAAGCTTTCTTT.

The chain joins TRBV6-6 to TRBJ1-1; unclear D gene. Between the trimmed V and J ends, which lost 6 bases and 1 base, there was a span of 9 bases. This CDR3 region has 13 residues. In germline, CDR1 is MNHNY, CDR2 SVGAGI (reference sequence). CDR3 nucleotides: TGTGCCAGCAGGCGTAATCAGAACACTGAAGCTTTCTTT. As protein: CASRRNQNTEAFF.

A single count supports this clone. This sequence joins TRBV5-4 and TRBJ2-3, with 8 bases fitting TRBD2. Germline V gene data show CDR1 as SGHNT and CDR2 as YYREEE (reference sequence). The CDR3 spans 16 residues. The V gene end was trimmed by 9 bases and the J gene end by 7 bases; junction bases not matched to a gene: 19. CDR3 amino acids: CAKRGGLREERHTQYF. The CDR3 coding sequence is TGTGCCAAGAGAGGAGGGTTGCGGGAGGAACGACATACGCAGTATTTT.

Points on this clone: An end of the junction differs from the germline gene, which may be a read error. The rearrangement uses TRBV6-5 and TRBJ1-2, with TRBD1 identical over 10 bases. The germline CDR1 and CDR2 sequences are MNHEY and SVGAGI. The CDR3 contains 14 residues. For the CDR3, the DNA is TGTGTCAGCAGATGGGACAGGGGAGACTATGGCTACACCTTC. Translated, it gives CVSRWDRGDYGYTF.

V gene TRBV27 combines with J gene TRBJ1-3; no reliable D call. V lost 6 bases to trimming and J lost 0 bases, with 3 bases between them. Germline CDR1 is MNHEY and CDR2 is SMNVEV (reference sequence). The CDR3 totals 12 residues. The DNA of the CDR3 is TGTGCCAGCAGCGGCTCTGGAAACACCATATATTTT. Its protein is CASSGSGNTIYF.

The V call is TRBV5-1, the J call TRBJ2-7, with 8 bases matching TRBD2. The CDR3 runs 15 residues. Germline trimming cut 2 bases from V and 0 bases from J; bases unmatched to any gene: 4. Germline V gene lookup returns CDR1 SGHRS and CDR2 YFSETQ. The CDR3 region has the DNA TGCGCCAGCAGCTTTGCACTAGCGGCCTCCTACGAGCAGTACTTC. This sequence encodes CASSFALAASYEQYF.

J is TRBJ2-3 and V is TRBV7-2, with a tentative D call TRBD1 (6 bases). Per the germline V gene, CDR1 is SGHTA and CDR2 is FQGNSA. The CDR3 contains 16 residues. Trimming left V 0 bases short and J 5 bases short, with 15 bases between. DNA for the CDR3: TGTGCCAGCAGCTTAGCGCGGACAGTCAGGCAAGATACGCAGTATTTT. Protein product: CASSLARTVRQDTQYF.

This chain's CDR3 is CASEYAGPMGNQPQHF. The CDR3 nucleotides are TGTGCCAGTGAATATGCGGGACCCATGGGCAATCAGCCCCAGCATTTT. V is TRBV19 and J is TRBJ1-5, with D possibly matching TRBD1 (5 bases). The CDR3 sequence is 16 residues long. The germline V gene encodes CDR1 LNHDA and CDR2 SQIVND (reference sequence). V was clipped by 8 bases and J by 2 bases, with 19 bases between them.

The genes are TRBV11-2 and TRBJ2-5; D call uncertain. Germline loops: CDR1 SGHAT, CDR2 FQNNGV. The CDR3 is 12 residues long. The germline V and J ends were trimmed by 3 bases and 3 bases, with 5 bases remaining between them. CDR3 sequence (DNA): TGTGCCAGCAGCTTGGCCGAAGAGACCCAGTACTTC. Amino acids: CASSLAEETQYF. The full variable domain, in which reference TRBV11-2 and TRBJ2-5 provide the parts outside the CDR3, is EAGVAQSPRYKIIEKRQSVAFWCNPISGHATLYWYQQILGQGPKLLIQFQNNGVVDDSQLPKDRFSAERLKGVDSTLKIQPAKLEDSAVYLCASSLAEETQYFGPGTRLLVL.

This clone was counted between two and nine times. The CDR3 spells CASSPLGREGSYEQYF. The CDR3 DNA reads TGTGCCAGCAGCCCCCTTGGGCGGGAGGGCTCCTACGAGCAGTACTTC. V is TRBV9 and J is TRBJ2-7; 9 bases are a match to TRBD2. The CDR3 runs to 16 residues. The ends lost 4 bases at V and 0 bases at J; junction bases unmatched: 8. Germline V CDR1 and CDR2: SGDLS, YYNGEE.

V usage is TRBV10-3 and J usage is TRBJ2-3; D remains ambiguous. Between the trimmed V and J ends, which lost 4 bases and 11 bases, there was a span of 10 bases. This CDR3 region has 11 residues. CDR1 is ENHRY and CDR2 is SYGVKD in the germline V gene. CDR3 sequence (DNA): TGTGCCATCAGTGCCTCCTATGAGCAGTATTTT. The encoded protein is CAISASYEQYF.

This chain uses TRBV7-9 with TRBJ1-5; the D gene is possibly TRBD1 (5 bases). Trimming left V 1 base short and J 5 bases short, with 18 bases between. The CDR3 is 17 amino acids. Germline CDR1 SEHNR, CDR2 FQNEAQ (reference sequence). CDR3 bases: TGTGCCAGCAGCTTAGTGACAGCCACTAGCTCGGATCAGCCCCAGCATTTT. Translated, it gives CASSLVTATSSDQPQHF.

The chain combines TRBV6-5 with TRBJ2-1; tentative D call: TRBD2 (6 bases). The CDR3 sequence is 14 residues long. Germline assignment: CDR1 MNHEY and CDR2 SVGAGI. Trimming left V 2 bases short and J 9 bases short, with 14 bases between. CDR3 amino acids: CASSYGLARREQFF. The DNA of the CDR3 is TGTGCCAGCAGTTACGGGCTAGCGAGACGTGAGCAGTTCTTC.

The chain links TRBV6-6 to TRBJ1-5, with D unclear. CDR1 and CDR2 (germline): MNHNY, SVGAGI (reference sequence). V was shortened by 8 bases and J by 4 bases, with 9 bases between the two germline ends. There are 12 residues in the CDR3. CDR3 sequence: CASWQINQPQHF. DNA of the CDR3: TGTGCCAGCTGGCAGATAAATCAGCCCCAGCATTTT.

The J gene is TRBJ1-2, the V gene TRBV4-2; 8 bases line up with TRBD1. After removal of 0 bases from V and 8 bases from J, the junction contained 5 bases not matched to a gene. The CDR3 runs 14 residues. The germline V gene encodes CDR1 LGHNA and CDR2 YNFKEQ. CDR3 sequence reads: CASSQDSGGVGYTF. CDR3 sequence (DNA): TGTGCCAGCAGCCAAGACTCAGGGGGCGTAGGCTACACCTTC.

The J gene is TRBJ1-5, the V gene TRBV28; D not resolved. Germline V gives CDR1 MDHEN, CDR2 SYDVKM. This CDR3 spans 14 amino acids. The V gene lost 4 bases and the J gene lost 3 bases, with 10 bases spanning the gap. The CDR3: CASSYPFNNQPQHF. The CDR3 bases are TGTGCCAGCAGTTATCCCTTTAACAATCAGCCCCAGCATTTT.

V usage is TRBV4-2 and J usage is TRBJ2-3, with 15 nucleotides matching TRBD2. Germline CDR1 LGHNA, CDR2 YNFKEQ. The CDR3 spans 17 residues. Trimming removed 0 bases from V and 5 bases from J; junction bases left unmatched: 3. Written as DNA, the CDR3 is TGTGCCAGCAGCCAAGAGGGGACTAGCGGGGGGATAGATACGCAGTATTTT. Translation: CASSQEGTSGGIDTQYF.

This clone was counted once. The genes are TRBV6-5 and TRBJ1-3, with 8 bases that match TRBD1. CDR3 size: 15 residues. Germline V gene data show CDR1 as MNHEY and CDR2 as SVGAGI. V lost 10 bases, J lost 0 bases, and 8 bases stayed unmatched. CDR3 DNA: TGTGCCACCAGCCTTGGGACAGGCTCTGGAAACACCATATATTTT. This sequence encodes CATSLGTGSGNTIYF.

The J gene is TRBJ1-5, the V gene TRBV29-1, with 11 bases aligning to TRBD1. CDR1 is SQVTM, CDR2 ANQGSEA, per germline. V lost 6 bases to trimming and J lost 2 bases; unmatched junction nucleotides: 12. The CDR3 length is 17 residues. The CDR3 region is CSVPAGQGDWRNQPQHF. CDR3 nucleotide sequence: TGCAGCGTACCCGCGGGACAGGGGGATTGGCGCAATCAGCCCCAGCATTTT.